Listed here are 7 T cell receptor beta chains from one sample, sequenced in a study of cytotoxic CD8 clonotypes in ibrutinib-treated CLL (dated by TCRdb to the early 2020s). Library method: the immunoSEQ multiplex PCR assay. TCRdb mirrors the immuneACCESS table, restricted to in-frame sequences. Some clones are absent from its copies; in checked studies, under half trace to an unresolved V gene, and the reason for the others is unknown. A total of roughly 42,000 clones appear in this sample, around 63% of them only once. Clones ranked in the top ten supply about 7.4% of the sample. The time point label, read with the paper, signifies: progressive disease on ibrutinib. The sample was PBMCs, taken at disease progression, from a patient treated with ibrutinib. These receptors came from a human donor with chronic lymphocytic leukemia.

The chain couples TRBV4-1 to TRBJ2-5, with D uncertain. The germline V and J ends were trimmed by 4 bases and 5 bases, with 11 bases remaining between them. Germline V CDR1 and CDR2: MGHRA, YSYEKL. This CDR3 has 13 residues. Here the CDR3 DNA reads TGCGCCAGCAGCCCGCCTATGGGGGAGACCCAGTACTTC. It codes for CASSPPMGETQYF.

DNA for the CDR3: TGTGCCACGAAAGAGGGGGGACAGATCTACAATGAGCAGTTCTTC. As protein: CATKEGGQIYNEQFF. The chain joins TRBV7-9 to TRBJ2-1; D is perhaps TRBD1 (7 bases). Germline CDR1 reads SEHNR; CDR2 reads FQNEAQ (reference sequence). V was cut by 10 bases and J by 3 bases, with 19 bases left in between. CDR3 length: 15 residues.

The chain joins TRBV6-1 to TRBJ2-1; 11 nucleotides agree with TRBD2. V lost 2 bases to trimming and J lost 5 bases; unmatched junction nucleotides: 11. The CDR3 runs 18 residues. Germline V lookup: CDR1 MNHNS, CDR2 SASEGT. In nucleotides, the CDR3 is TGTGCCAGCAGTGAAATGCCTAGCGGGAGGTCGGATAACAATGAGCAGTTCTTC. As protein: CASSEMPSGRSDNNEQFF.

The J gene is TRBJ1-1, the V gene TRBV29-1, with D perhaps matching TRBD1 (6 bases). The CDR3 totals 14 residues. Deletions cut 4 bases from V and 4 bases from J, with 16 bases between. Germline V gene sequence: CDR1 SQVTM, CDR2 ANQGSEA. CDR3 in DNA: TGCAGCGTTGCGCTACAGGGACTGGGCACTGAAGCTTTCTTT. Protein: CSVALQGLGTEAFF.

This clone occurred a few times. The rearrangement joins TRBV5-6 to TRBJ2-2; D remains ambiguous. The CDR3 loop spans 11 amino acids. Between the trimmed V and J ends, which lost 2 bases and 6 bases, there was a span of 2 bases. Looked up from germline, CDR1 is SGHDT and CDR2 is YYEEEE. CDR3 region: CASSFSGELFF. As DNA, the CDR3 is TGTGCCAGCAGCTTTTCCGGGGAGCTGTTTTTT.

The CDR3 sequence: CAWTPDTEAFF. For the CDR3, the DNA is TGTGCCTGGACTCCTGACACTGAAGCTTTCTTT. The chain links TRBV30 to TRBJ1-1; unclear D gene. There are 11 residues in the CDR3. Per germline, CDR1 GTSNPN and CDR2 SVGIG (reference sequence). V was shortened by 4 bases and J by 3 bases, with 6 bases between the two germline ends.

The chain is built from TRBV7-2 and TRBJ2-5; possible D gene TRBD2, 5 bases. Germline V lookup: CDR1 SGHTA, CDR2 FQGNSA. The length of the CDR3 is 14 residues. Deletions cut 2 bases from V and 2 bases from J, with 9 bases between. CDR3 in DNA: TGTGCCAGCAGCTTATATAGACTACAAGAGACCCAGTACTTC. Translating gives CASSLYRLQETQYF.